Presented here are 10 T cell receptor beta chains from one specimen sequenced in a study of shared clonotypes between healthy human individuals. Repertoires were generated with immunoSEQ multiplex PCR, while TCRdb's copy carries only in-frame clones and drops some. The table includes approximately 460,000 clones, roughly 80% detected once. Sequencing was performed on PBMCs. The receptors here all came from a woman aged 35 to 49 in good health. Some clones in this sample may be carry-over from other donors' samples.

The chain uses TRBV30 and TRBJ2-5, with D possibly being TRBD1 (6 bases). The CDR3 is made up of 14 amino acids. Looked up from germline, CDR1 is GTSNPN and CDR2 is SVGIG (reference sequence). Between the trimmed V and J ends, which lost 2 bases and 5 bases, there was a span of 15 bases. The CDR3 DNA sequence: TGTGCCTGGAGTAGACAGGTTTGGGAGGAGACCCAGTACTTC. It encodes CAWSRQVWEETQYF.

This clone was seen a single time. The V and J genes are TRBV7-9 and TRBJ2-5; the match to TRBD2 covers 8 bases. The J call is uncertain, as TRBJ2-7 better fits the DNA end. The CDR3 is 12 amino acids. CDR1 SEHNR and CDR2 FQNEAQ come from the germline V gene (reference sequence). This CDR3 is CASARGDYEQYF. CDR3 in DNA: TGTGCCAGTGCGCGGGGGGACTACGAGCAGTACTTC.

This clone was counted once. This chain joins TRBV7-9 and TRBJ2-7; D is perhaps TRBD2 (6 bases). Germline V gene data show CDR1 as SEHNR and CDR2 as FQNEAQ (reference sequence). V shed 5 bases and J shed 5 bases, with 22 bases lying between them. The CDR3 has 16 residues. CDR3: CASSGTGLSTSNEQYF. CDR3 sequence (DNA): TGTGCCAGCAGCGGGACGGGACTCTCCACTTCCAACGAGCAGTACTTC.

The chain uses TRBV28 and TRBJ2-3; D might be TRBD1 or TRBD2, each matching 5 bases. CDR1 is MDHEN and CDR2 is SYDVKM in the germline V gene. Trimming shortened V by 4 bases and J by 0 bases, and 17 bases separated the two germline ends. This CDR3 has 17 residues. In DNA, the CDR3 is TGTGCCAGCAGTTCTTTGGGGGTCATCTCTAGCACAGATACGCAGTATTTT. Protein product: CASSSLGVISSTDTQYF.

V and J are TRBV7-8 and TRBJ2-1; D not resolved. V gave up 5 bases and J gave up 0 bases, with 11 bases separating them. The CDR3 is 15 residues long. CDR1 is SGHVS and CDR2 is FQNEAQ in the germline V gene. The CDR3 nucleotides read TGTGCCAGCAGCATTATGGCCGGCTCCTACAATGAGCAGTTCTTC. Translated: CASSIMAGSYNEQFF.

This clone was counted between two and nine times. A much larger clone sits a single nucleotide away, making a read error possible. The V and J genes are TRBV5-6 and TRBJ2-5; TRBD1 matches at 7 bases. Germline CDR1 and CDR2: SGHDT and YYEEEE. With 7 bases clipped from V and 4 bases from J, the junction kept 13 bases outside the gene matches. The CDR3 consists of 15 residues. For the CDR3, the DNA is TGTGCCAGCGGCCCGCCCGGGACAGCAGGAGAGACCCAGTACTTC. Amino acids: CASGPPGTAGETQYF.

With respect to this clone: A much larger clone lies one base from this, so it may be a read error. This same CDR3 is encoded by further DNA sequences in the sample. V usage is TRBV10-3 and J usage is TRBJ2-1; a possible D gene is TRBD2 (5 bases). The CDR3 is 14 residues long. Germline values: CDR1 ENHRY, CDR2 SYGVKD. The CDR3 sequence: CAIKPAETHNEQFF. In nucleotides, the CDR3 is TGCGCCATCAAACCAGCGGAGACTCACAATGAGCAGTTCTTC.

To note about this clone: A far larger clone is just one base off, so this is likely a read error. The chain recombines TRBV5-5 with TRBJ2-7; D might be TRBD1 (6 bases). Germline V lookup: CDR1 SGHKS, CDR2 YYEKEE (reference sequence). The CDR3 spans 12 residues. V dropped 2 bases and J dropped 3 bases, with 6 bases sitting between them. The CDR3 protein is CASSLQGYEQYF. The CDR3, as DNA: TGTGCCAGCAGCTTACAGGGCTACGAGCAGTACTTC.

The chain links TRBV6-1 to TRBJ2-1, with D possibly matching TRBD1 (5 bases). This CDR3 region has 13 residues. V was trimmed by 8 bases and J by 8 bases, leaving 16 bases between them. Germline V gene lookup returns CDR1 MNHNS and CDR2 SASEGT. The CDR3 loop reads CASFGQFGYEQFF. CDR3 bases: TGTGCCAGCTTTGGACAATTCGGCTATGAGCAGTTCTTC.

This sequence joins TRBV6-6 and TRBJ2-2; D not certain. The CDR3 extends over 12 amino acids. Germline assignment: CDR1 MNHNY and CDR2 SVGAGI (reference sequence). DNA for the CDR3: TGTGCTACCCGGAGGAACACCGGGGAGCTGTTTTTT. It is translated as CATRRNTGELFF.